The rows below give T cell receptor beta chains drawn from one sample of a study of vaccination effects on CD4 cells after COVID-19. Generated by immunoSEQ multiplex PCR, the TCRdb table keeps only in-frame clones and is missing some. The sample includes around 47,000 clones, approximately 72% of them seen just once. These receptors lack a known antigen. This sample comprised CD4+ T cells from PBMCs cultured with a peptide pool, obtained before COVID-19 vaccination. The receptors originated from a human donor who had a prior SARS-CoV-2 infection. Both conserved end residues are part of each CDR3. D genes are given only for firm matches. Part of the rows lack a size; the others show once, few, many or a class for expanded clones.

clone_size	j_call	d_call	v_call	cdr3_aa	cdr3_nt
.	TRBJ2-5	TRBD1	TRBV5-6	CASSLGQGSQKTQYF	TGTGCCAGCAGCTTGGGACAGGGGAGTCAAAAGACCCAGTACTTC
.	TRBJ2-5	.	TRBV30	CAWSVQGGETQYF	TGTGCCTGGAGTGTACAGGGTGGGGAGACCCAGTACTTC
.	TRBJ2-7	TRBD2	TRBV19	CASSRTHGTSGHYEQYF	TGTGCCAGTAGTCGGACCCATGGGACTAGCGGACACTACGAGCAGTACTTC
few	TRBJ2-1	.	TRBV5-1	CASSLVGRSYNEQFF	TGCGCCAGCAGCTTGGTAGGGCGCTCCTACAATGAGCAGTTCTTC
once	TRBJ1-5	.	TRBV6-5	CASSDNSNQPQHF	TGTGCCAGCAGCGATAATAGCAATCAGCCCCAGCATTTT
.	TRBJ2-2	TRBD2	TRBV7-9	CASSGLAGGRTGELFF	TGTGCCAGCAGCGGGCTAGCGGGGGGACGAACCGGGGAGCTGTTTTTT
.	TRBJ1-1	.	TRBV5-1	CASSWSLGGDTEAFF	TGCGCCAGCAGCTGGAGTCTGGGAGGTGACACTGAAGCTTTCTTT
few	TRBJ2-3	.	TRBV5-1	CASSPGGPTTDTQYF	TGCGCCAGCAGCCCTGGGGGTCCCACGACGGATACGCAGTATTTT
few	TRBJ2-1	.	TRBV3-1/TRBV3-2	CASSRNQGEQFF	TGTGCCAGCAGCCGCAATCAAGGGGAGCAGTTCTTC
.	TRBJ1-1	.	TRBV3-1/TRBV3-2	CASSSSLQGFTEAFF	TGTGCCAGCAGCTCCTCCCTCCAGGGGTTCACTGAAGCTTTCTTT
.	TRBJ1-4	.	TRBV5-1	CASRSTEGLTNEKLFF	TGCGCCAGCAGGTCAACTGAGGGACTGACTAATGAAAAACTGTTTTTT
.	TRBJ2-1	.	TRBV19	CASTPRGSSYNEQFF	TGTGCCAGTACCCCTCGGGGGAGCTCCTACAATGAGCAGTTCTTC
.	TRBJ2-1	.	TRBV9	CASSVGRYNEQFF	TGTGCCAGCAGCGTGGGCAGATACAATGAGCAGTTCTTC